This T cell receptor beta chain was captured in a study of radiation and T cells in renal cell carcinoma. Broader study findings: In blood, top tumor clones expanded by 2 weeks, shrinking by 4.

The time point denotes: blood 2 weeks post-SBRT. Treatment specified: 15 Gy SBRT to primary tumor, nephrectomy 4 weeks later. Serial blood draws occurred at baseline and 2 and 4 weeks post-SBRT. This renal cell carcinoma was of the clear cell type. Clones were sequenced by immunoSEQ multiplex PCR, and TCRdb holds only the in-frame ones, with some missing. The table lists about 130,000 clones, 70% to 90% of them singletons. Comment on this clone: The antigen remains undetermined.

The CDR3 is 16 amino acids. Per germline, CDR1 SGHVS and CDR2 FNYEAQ. V was pared by 2 bases and J by 1 base, with 2 bases of the junction left unmatched. The starting material was blood, obtained from a patient whose treatment included radiotherapy and nephrectomy. This receptor was taken from a woman aged 65 to 85 with renal cell carcinoma. The V and J genes are TRBV7-6 and TRBJ2-2; the match to TRBD2 covers 9 bases. The chain's CDR3 is CASSLRAGGNTGELFF. Here the CDR3 DNA reads TGTGCCAGCAGCTTAAGAGCGGGGGGGAACACCGGGGAGCTGTTTTTT.